Detailed here is one T cell receptor (beta chain). Sequencing of TCR beta was performed on blood CD8+ T cells and on blood CD4+ T cells. The source of the sample is a study of CD8 T cells in Susac syndrome. Study background: Treatment at blood withdrawal was none, corticosteroids, or intravenous immunoglobulin alone in Susac syndrome patients.

Random-hexamer reverse transcription was applied to roughly 0.5 to 1 ug RNA. Amplification of TCR beta CDR3 by immunoSEQ multiplex PCR spanned 54 Vbeta and 13 Jbeta. In TCRdb, the immunoSEQ multiplex PCR reads were re-called with MiXCR into one record per CDR3 protein. The table lists roughly 110,000 distinct CDR3 sequences, approximately 95% of them singletons. The CDR3 sequence is 14 residues long. Trimming removed 6 bases from V and 8 bases from J; junction bases left unmatched: 6. Germline CDR1 SGHTA, CDR2 FQGTGA. The receptor was derived from a human donor with Susac syndrome. The sequencing input was CD8+ T cells from PBMCs. This chain uses TRBV7-3 with TRBJ2-1; 11 bases agree with TRBD2. The CDR3 spells CASSSSGGSDEQFF. CDR3 coding DNA: TGTGCCAGCAGTTCTAGCGGGGGGTCGGATGAGCAGTTCTTC. Drawing the rest from reference TRBV7-3 and TRBJ2-1, the complete variable domain is GAGVSQTPSNKVTEKGKYVELRCDPISGHTALYWYRQSLGQGPEFLIYFQGTGAADDSGLPNDRFFAVRPEGSVSTLKIQRTERGDSAVYLCASSSSGGSDEQFFGPGTRLTVL.